The next 27 T cell receptor beta chains were all read from a single sample in a study of blood T cell repertoires in COVID-19 (dated by TCRdb to the early 2020s). Library generation was performed with the immunoSEQ multiplex PCR assay. This is the immuneACCESS table as TCRdb keeps it, with only in-frame sequences that have V and J called. A part of the clones is gone; compared with another copy, unresolved V genes explain less than half, and the rest is unexplained. In this sample the table shows approximately 310,000 clones, approximately 91% of which occur a single time. The ten largest clones capture roughly 5.2% of the sample. Sequenced material: PBMCs or T cells enriched from blood (not recorded which). These receptor sequences come from a man aged 60-69 years who had recovered from COVID-19.

This sequence joins TRBV19 and TRBJ2-3, with 8 bases that match TRBD2. The CDR3 sequence is 15 residues long. Germline V gene lookup returns CDR1 LNHDA and CDR2 SQIVND (reference sequence). J was trimmed by 1 base and V by 3 bases; bases with no gene match: 3. CDR3 DNA sequence: TGTGCCAGTAGTATCTTAGCGGGACGCACAGATACGCAGTATTTT. Its translation: CASSILAGRTDTQYF.

V is TRBV29-1 and J is TRBJ2-7; D perhaps matches TRBD2 (6 bases). The germline CDR1 and CDR2 sequences are SQVTM and ANQGSEA. The V end lost 5 bases, the J end lost 2 bases, and 7 bases lay between the germline ends. There are 11 residues in the CDR3. CDR3 in amino acids: CSVSGAYEQYF. CDR3 nucleotide sequence: TGCAGCGTTTCGGGAGCCTACGAGCAGTACTTC.

The rearrangement uses TRBV15 and TRBJ2-1; the D gene is possibly TRBD2 (8 bases). The germline CDR1 and CDR2 sequences are LNHNV and YYDKDF (reference sequence). The V and J ends lost 3 bases and 3 bases respectively, with 18 bases between them. This CDR3 comprises 17 residues. The CDR3: CATSRGTAGVLYNEQFF. CDR3 nucleotide sequence: TGTGCCACCAGCAGGGGGACAGCGGGAGTCCTCTACAATGAGCAGTTCTTC.

This clone was seen just once. The chain uses TRBV5-6 and TRBJ2-7; TRBD1 matches 12 bases. This CDR3 has 14 residues. J lost 7 bases, V lost 4 bases, and 6 bases had no gene match. Germline V gene data show CDR1 as SGHDT and CDR2 as YYEEEE. The CDR3 DNA reads TGTGCCAGCAGCCGGGACAGGGGGCTTCGGGAGCAGTACTTC. It is translated as CASSRDRGLREQYF.

This rearrangement joins TRBV27 to TRBJ2-7, with 8 positions matching TRBD1. Trimming cost V 5 bases and J 4 bases; bases outside gene matches: 4. The CDR3 is made up of 13 amino acids. Germline lookup yields CDR1 MNHEY and CDR2 SMNVEV (reference sequence). The CDR3 protein is CASSVDRGYEQYF. DNA of the CDR3: TGTGCCAGCAGTGTCGACAGGGGTTACGAGCAGTACTTC.

The chain carries TRBV6-2 or TRBV6-3 and TRBJ2-3; tentative D call: TRBD2 (5 bases). The CDR3 has 19 residues. V lost 5 bases to trimming and J lost 1 base, with 25 bases between them. From germline, CDR1 is MNHEY and CDR2 SVGEGT. CDR3 nucleotide sequence: TGTGCCAGCAGTCCCGGACTCACCCGGAGATCTCTTGGCACAGATACGCAGTATTTT. This codes for CASSPGLTRRSLGTDTQYF.

The chain recombines TRBV3-1 (or the pseudogene TRBV3-2) with TRBJ1-6; D is perhaps TRBD1 (6 bases). Germline-derived CDR1 and CDR2 are LGHDT and YNNKEL (reference sequence). This CDR3 has 14 amino acids. V was clipped by 4 bases and J by 5 bases, with 9 bases between them. CDR3 nucleotides: TGTGCCAGCAGCCTACGACAGGATAATTCACCCCTCCACTTT. It is translated as CASSLRQDNSPLHF.

V usage is TRBV28 and J usage is TRBJ1-2; D remains ambiguous. The CDR3 sequence is 14 residues long. Per germline, CDR1 MDHEN and CDR2 SYDVKM. V was shortened by 4 bases and J by 1 base, with 10 bases between the two germline ends. CDR3: CASSSRHYNYGYTF. DNA for the CDR3: TGTGCCAGCAGTTCCAGACATTATAACTATGGCTACACCTTC.

The V call is TRBV5-4, the J call TRBJ2-7; D perhaps matches TRBD2 (5 bases). The CDR3 is made up of 14 amino acids. V was clipped by 9 bases and J by 2 bases, with 18 bases between them. Germline lookup yields CDR1 SGHNT and CDR2 YYREEE (reference sequence). CDR3 nucleotides: TGTGCCACTGGGATCCGGGGAATTACCTACGAGCAGTACTTC. Translated: CATGIRGITYEQYF.

The chain employs TRBV5-4 and TRBJ2-1, with D perhaps matching TRBD1 (5 bases). This CDR3 is built from 15 residues. Between the trimmed V and J ends, which lost 1 base and 10 bases, there was a span of 18 bases. CDR1 is SGHNT, CDR2 YYREEE, per germline (reference sequence). The CDR3 nucleotides read TGTGCCAGCAGCTTGCAGTCCAGACCCGACAGAGAGCAGTTCTTC. The encoded protein is CASSLQSRPDREQFF.

This clone showed up just once. The rearrangement joins TRBV28 to TRBJ1-1; 10 bases are a match to TRBD1. Germline loops: CDR1 MDHEN, CDR2 SYDVKM. The length of the CDR3 is 16 residues. V dropped 1 base and J dropped 11; count of bases not matched to a gene: 13. The CDR3: CASSLLGVLGDRGAFF. CDR3 in DNA: TGTGCCAGCAGTTTATTAGGTGTTTTAGGGGACAGGGGCGCTTTCTTT.

A note on this clone: Other DNA sequences in the same sample also yield this CDR3. CDR3 protein: CASSLQGNTEAFF. The CDR3 DNA is TGTGCCAGCAGTCTCCAGGGGAACACTGAAGCTTTCTTT. The chain employs TRBV12-3 or TRBV12-4 and TRBJ1-1; tentative D call: TRBD1 (5 bases). V was trimmed by 5 bases and J by 1 base, leaving 8 bases between them. The CDR3 loop spans 13 amino acids.

V gene TRBV3-1 (or the pseudogene TRBV3-2) combines with J gene TRBJ1-1; D ambiguous. Per germline, CDR1 LGHDT and CDR2 YNNKEL (reference sequence). V lost 5 bases and J 5 bases, leaving 12 bases between the germline ends. This CDR3 contains 13 residues. The CDR3: CASSKLRETEAFF. The CDR3 nucleotides read TGTGCCAGCAGCAAGTTGAGGGAAACTGAAGCTTTCTTT.

V usage is TRBV24-1 and J usage is TRBJ2-3; D is ambiguous. CDR1 and CDR2 from the germline V gene are KGHDR and SFDVKD. This CDR3 is 15 amino acids long. V was clipped by 2 bases and J by 1 base, with 9 bases between them. Here the CDR3 DNA reads TGTGCCACCAGTGATTCCCATAGTCGCACAGATACGCAGTATTTT. This gives the protein CATSDSHSRTDTQYF.

The chain recombines TRBV6-5 with TRBJ2-7; possible D gene TRBD1, 7 bases. The germline gives CDR1 MNHEY, CDR2 SVGAGI. V dropped 4 bases and J dropped 4 bases, with 11 bases sitting between them. The CDR3 is 13 amino acids. Here the CDR3 DNA reads TGTGCCAGCAGTTCGCCAGGGGGGTACGAGCAGTACTTC. It translates to CASSSPGGYEQYF.

The V gene is TRBV5-1, the J gene TRBJ2-7; TRBD2 matches 8 bases. The CDR3 totals 15 residues. V was clipped by 0 bases and J by 4 bases; unmatched bases: 6. Per germline, CDR1 SGHRS and CDR2 YFSETQ. CDR3 sequence reads: CASSLASGSGYEQYF. In DNA form, the CDR3 reads TGCGCCAGCAGCTTGGCCAGCGGGAGTGGATACGAGCAGTACTTC.

The gene calls are TRBV2 and TRBJ1-4; D is possibly TRBD1 (6 bases). This CDR3 is built from 13 residues. The V end was cut by 5 bases, the J end by 14 bases, with 18 bases between. The V gene's germline CDR1 is SNHLY and CDR2 FYNNEI. The CDR3 DNA is TGTGCCAGCAGTTTGGGGGCGGGCACGGGTCTGTTTTTT. Protein product: CASSLGAGTGLFF.

The J gene is TRBJ2-5, the V gene TRBV9, with a tentative D call TRBD1 (6 bases). V lost 4 bases and J lost 4, with 17 bases in between. This CDR3 spans 15 amino acids. Germline lookup yields CDR1 SGDLS and CDR2 YYNGEE. The CDR3 here is CASSFREGGRETQYF. CDR3 DNA sequence: TGTGCCAGCAGCTTTCGGGAAGGGGGTCGAGAGACCCAGTACTTC.

The genes are TRBV6-2 or TRBV6-3 and TRBJ1-4, with 7 bases lining up with TRBD1. The CDR3 extends over 16 amino acids. Germline loops: CDR1 MNHEY, CDR2 SVGEGT. Trimming cost V 2 bases and J 8 bases; bases outside gene matches: 11. Written as DNA, the CDR3 is TGTGCCAGCAGTTACGGGACAGTTCTCGTTTGGGAAAAACTGTTTTTT. Translated, it gives CASSYGTVLVWEKLFF.

This rearrangement joins TRBV18 to TRBJ2-6; 7 bases line up with TRBD1. Trimming took 6 bases from V and 0 from J; bases not matched to a gene: 5. Germline CDR1 KGHSH, CDR2 LQKENI. This CDR3 is built from 16 residues. CDR3 region: CASSGQEDSGANVLTF. The CDR3 DNA reads TGTGCCAGCTCCGGACAGGAAGACTCTGGGGCCAACGTCCTGACTTTC.

This chain joins TRBV7-2 and TRBJ1-5; D is undetermined. Looked up from germline, CDR1 is SGHTA and CDR2 is FQGNSA. V dropped 2 bases and J dropped 4 bases, with 9 bases sitting between them. The length of the CDR3 is 14 residues. As DNA, the CDR3 is TGTGCCAGCAGCTTAATTCCGGGGAATCAGCCCCAGCATTTT. It translates to CASSLIPGNQPQHF.

The J gene is TRBJ2-7, the V gene TRBV6-5; 9 positions match TRBD2. The germline V gene has CDR1 MNHEY and CDR2 SVGAGI. This CDR3 region has 15 residues. V lost 2 bases, J lost 5 bases, and 7 bases stayed unmatched. CDR3 sequence reads: CASSYRTSALDEQYF. The CDR3 nucleotides are TGTGCCAGCAGTTACAGGACTAGCGCGCTCGACGAGCAGTACTTC.

The chain has TRBV28 and TRBJ2-7; 7 bases map to TRBD2. Germline V gives CDR1 MDHEN, CDR2 SYDVKM. This CDR3 region has 16 residues. The V gene end was trimmed by 6 bases and the J gene end by 0 bases; junction bases not matched to a gene: 11. Here the CDR3 reads CASRGGDASSSYEQYF. CDR3 DNA sequence: TGTGCCAGCAGGGGGGGGGACGCTTCAAGCTCCTACGAGCAGTACTTC.

In its sample, this clone was seen once. The genes are TRBV18 and TRBJ1-5; a weak D match, TRBD1 (5 bases). CDR1 and CDR2 (germline): KGHSH, LQKENI. The CDR3 is 14 residues long. Deletions cut 2 bases from V and 7 bases from J, with 12 bases between. The chain's CDR3 is CASSPGGGEQPQHF. The CDR3 DNA reads TGTGCCAGCTCACCAGGTGGAGGGGAACAGCCCCAGCATTTT.

This chain joins TRBV19 and TRBJ2-7; D possibly corresponds to TRBD2 (5 bases). CDR3 size: 13 residues. V lost 7 bases to trimming and J lost 6 bases, with 16 bases between them. Germline V CDR1 and CDR2: LNHDA, SQIVND (reference sequence). CDR3 sequence reads: CASNRGLRSEQYF. The CDR3 DNA is TGTGCCAGTAATCGAGGGCTGAGGTCCGAGCAGTACTTC.

V gene TRBV7-2 combines with J gene TRBJ1-3; weak D call: TRBD1 (6 bases). This CDR3 spans 15 amino acids. Germline V CDR1 and CDR2: SGHTA, FQGNSA. With 1 base removed from V and 4 bases from J, the gap between germline ends came to 11 bases. CDR3 nucleotide sequence: TGTGCCAGCAGCTTAGTTCCAGGGGTGGGAAACACCATATATTTT. Translated: CASSLVPGVGNTIYF.

CDR3 coding DNA: TGCGCCAGCAGATCGGACACGCGAATCTCCTACGAGCAGTACTTC. Translation: CASRSDTRISYEQYF. The rearrangement links TRBV4-1 to TRBJ2-7; a possible D gene is TRBD1 (5 bases). Trimming removed 6 bases at V and 0 bases at J, with 15 bases between. The CDR3 totals 15 residues. In germline, CDR1 is MGHRA, CDR2 YSYEKL.